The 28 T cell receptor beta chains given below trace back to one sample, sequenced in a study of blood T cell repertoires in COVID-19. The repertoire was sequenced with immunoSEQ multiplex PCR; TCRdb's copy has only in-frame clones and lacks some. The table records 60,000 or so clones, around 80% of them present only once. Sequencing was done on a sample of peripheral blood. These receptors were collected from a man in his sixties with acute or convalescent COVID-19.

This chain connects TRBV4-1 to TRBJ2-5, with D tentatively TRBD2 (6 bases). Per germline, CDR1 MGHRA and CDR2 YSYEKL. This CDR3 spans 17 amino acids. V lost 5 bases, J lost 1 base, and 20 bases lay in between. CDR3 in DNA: TGCGCCAGCAGCTCAGACGGAGGGCCACCCAGCCAAGAGACCCAGTACTTC. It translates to CASSSDGGPPSQETQYF.

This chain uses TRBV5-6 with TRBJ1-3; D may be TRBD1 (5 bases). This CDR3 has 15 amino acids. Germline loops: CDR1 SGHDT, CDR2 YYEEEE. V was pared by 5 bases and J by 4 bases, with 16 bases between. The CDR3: CASSRGSSGGNTIYF. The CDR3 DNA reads TGTGCCAGCAGTCGGGGGTCCAGTGGGGGAAACACCATATATTTT.

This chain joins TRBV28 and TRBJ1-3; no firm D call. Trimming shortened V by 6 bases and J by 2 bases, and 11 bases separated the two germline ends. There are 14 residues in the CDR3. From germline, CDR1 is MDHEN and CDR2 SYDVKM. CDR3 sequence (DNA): TGTGCCAGCAGCTCTGGAGGAGCTGGAAACACCATATATTTT. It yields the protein CASSSGGAGNTIYF.

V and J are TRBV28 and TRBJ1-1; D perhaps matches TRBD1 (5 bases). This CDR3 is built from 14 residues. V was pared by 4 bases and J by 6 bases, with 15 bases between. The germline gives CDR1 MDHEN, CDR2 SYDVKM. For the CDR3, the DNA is TGTGCCAGCAGTTCCGCGGGTGCGGGGGCTGAAGCTTTCTTT. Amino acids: CASSSAGAGAEAFF.

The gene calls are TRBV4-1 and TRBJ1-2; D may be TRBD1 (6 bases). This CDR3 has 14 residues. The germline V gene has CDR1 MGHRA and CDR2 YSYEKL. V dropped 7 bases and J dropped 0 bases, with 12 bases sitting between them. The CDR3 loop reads CASTGRGANYGYTF. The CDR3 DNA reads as TGCGCCAGCACCGGGAGGGGGGCTAACTATGGCTACACCTTC.

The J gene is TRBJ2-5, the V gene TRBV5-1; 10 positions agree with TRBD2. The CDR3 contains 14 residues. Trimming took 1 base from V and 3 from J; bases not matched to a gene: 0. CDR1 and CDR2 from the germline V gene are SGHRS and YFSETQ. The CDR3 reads CASSLLAGEETQYF. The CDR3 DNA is TGCGCCAGCAGCTTGCTAGCGGGGGAAGAGACCCAGTACTTC. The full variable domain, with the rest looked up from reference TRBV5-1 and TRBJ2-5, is KAGVTQTPRYLIKTRGQQVTLSCSPISGHRSVSWYQQTPGQGLQFLFEYFSETQRNKGNFPGRFSGRQFSNSRSEMNVSTLELGDSALYLCASSLLAGEETQYFGPGTRLLVL.

CDR3 in amino acids: CASSSPGSTEAFF. The DNA of the CDR3 is TGTGCCAGCAGCTCCCCGGGGAGCACTGAAGCTTTCTTT. The rearrangement joins TRBV7-3 to TRBJ1-1; D remains ambiguous. The ends were cut back, 4 bases at V and 4 bases at J, with 10 bases in the middle. From germline, CDR1 is SGHTA and CDR2 FQGTGA. The CDR3 runs 13 residues.

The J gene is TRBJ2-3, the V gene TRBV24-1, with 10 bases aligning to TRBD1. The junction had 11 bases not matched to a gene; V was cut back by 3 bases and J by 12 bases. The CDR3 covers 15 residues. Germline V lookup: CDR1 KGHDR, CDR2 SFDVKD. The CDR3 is CATSDPGTGAPFQYF. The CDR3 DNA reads TGTGCCACCAGTGATCCCGGGACAGGGGCCCCCTTTCAGTATTTT.

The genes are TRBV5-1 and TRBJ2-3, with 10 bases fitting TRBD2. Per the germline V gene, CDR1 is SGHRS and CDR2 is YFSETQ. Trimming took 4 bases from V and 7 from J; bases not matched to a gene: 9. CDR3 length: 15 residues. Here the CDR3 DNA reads TGCGCCAGCAGCCCTCTCAGCGGGGGGGAAAATACGCAGTATTTT. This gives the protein CASSPLSGGENTQYF.

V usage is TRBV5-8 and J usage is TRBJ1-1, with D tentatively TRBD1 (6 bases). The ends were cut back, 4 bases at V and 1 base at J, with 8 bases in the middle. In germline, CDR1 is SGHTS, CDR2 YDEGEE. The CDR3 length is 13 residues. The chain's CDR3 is CASSLGANTEAFF. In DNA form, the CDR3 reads TGTGCCAGCAGCCTGGGGGCGAACACTGAAGCTTTCTTT.

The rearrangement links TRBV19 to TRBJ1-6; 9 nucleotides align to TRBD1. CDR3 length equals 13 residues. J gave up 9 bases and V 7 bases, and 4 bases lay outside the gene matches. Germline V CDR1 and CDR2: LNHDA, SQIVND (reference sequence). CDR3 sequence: CASMETGGSPLHF. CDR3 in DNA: TGTGCCAGTATGGAGACAGGGGGTTCACCCCTCCACTTT.

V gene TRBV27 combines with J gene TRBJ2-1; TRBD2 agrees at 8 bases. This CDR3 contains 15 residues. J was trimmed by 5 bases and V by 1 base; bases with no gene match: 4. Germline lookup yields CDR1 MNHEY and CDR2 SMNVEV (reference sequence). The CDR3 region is CASSLYSGVNNEQFF. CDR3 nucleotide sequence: TGTGCCAGCAGTTTATATAGCGGGGTGAACAATGAGCAGTTCTTC.

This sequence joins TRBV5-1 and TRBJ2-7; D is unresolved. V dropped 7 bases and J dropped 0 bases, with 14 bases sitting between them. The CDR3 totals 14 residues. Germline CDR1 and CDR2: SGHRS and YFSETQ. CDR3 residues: CASRLDPSSYEQYF. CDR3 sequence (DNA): TGCGCCAGCCGGCTGGATCCTAGCTCCTACGAGCAGTACTTC.

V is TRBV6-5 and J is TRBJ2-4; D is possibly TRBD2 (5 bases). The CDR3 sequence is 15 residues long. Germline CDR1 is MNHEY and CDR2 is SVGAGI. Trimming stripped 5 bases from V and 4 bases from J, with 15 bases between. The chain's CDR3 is CASSLAPSPKNIQYF. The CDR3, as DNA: TGTGCCAGCAGTCTAGCCCCTAGCCCGAAAAACATTCAGTACTTC.

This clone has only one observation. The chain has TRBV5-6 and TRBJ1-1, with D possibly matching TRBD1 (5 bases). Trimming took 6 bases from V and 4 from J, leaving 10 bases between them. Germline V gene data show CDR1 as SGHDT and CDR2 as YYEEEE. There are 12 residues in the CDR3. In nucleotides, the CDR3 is TGTGCCAGCAAGGACGGGGGCACTGAAGCTTTCTTT. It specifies CASKDGGTEAFF.

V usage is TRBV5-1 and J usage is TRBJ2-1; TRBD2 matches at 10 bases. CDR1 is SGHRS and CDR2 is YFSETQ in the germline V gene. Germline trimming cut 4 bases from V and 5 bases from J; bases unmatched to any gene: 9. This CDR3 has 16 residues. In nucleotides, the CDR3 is TGCGCCAGCAGCCCCGTAGCGGGGGGTCTACACAATGAGCAGTTCTTC. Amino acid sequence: CASSPVAGGLHNEQFF.

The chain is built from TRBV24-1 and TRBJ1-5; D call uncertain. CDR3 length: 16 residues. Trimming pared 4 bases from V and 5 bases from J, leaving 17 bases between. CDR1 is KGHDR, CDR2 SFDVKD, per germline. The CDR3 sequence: CATSDMPILNDQPQHF. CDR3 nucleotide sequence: TGTGCCACCAGTGACATGCCTATCTTAAACGATCAGCCCCAGCATTTT.

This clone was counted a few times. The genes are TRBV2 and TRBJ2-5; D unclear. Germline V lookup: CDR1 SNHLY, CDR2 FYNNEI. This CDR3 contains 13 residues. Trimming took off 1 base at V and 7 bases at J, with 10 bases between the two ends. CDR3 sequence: CASSEGGTGTQYF. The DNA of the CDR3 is TGTGCCAGCAGTGAAGGTGGCACGGGGACCCAGTACTTC.

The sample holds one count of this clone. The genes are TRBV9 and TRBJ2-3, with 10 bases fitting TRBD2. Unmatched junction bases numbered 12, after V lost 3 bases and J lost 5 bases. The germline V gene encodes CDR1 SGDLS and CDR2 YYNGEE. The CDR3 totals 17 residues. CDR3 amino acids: CASSDPKQRGGRDTQYF. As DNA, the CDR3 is TGTGCCAGCAGCGACCCGAAACAGCGGGGGGGCCGAGATACGCAGTATTTT.

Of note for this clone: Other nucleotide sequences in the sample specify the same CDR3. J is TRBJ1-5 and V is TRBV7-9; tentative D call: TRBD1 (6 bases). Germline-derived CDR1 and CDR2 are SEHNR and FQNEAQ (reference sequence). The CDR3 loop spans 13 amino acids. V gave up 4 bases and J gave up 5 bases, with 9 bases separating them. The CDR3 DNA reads TGTGCCAGCAGCTCACAGGGAGATCAGCCCCAGCATTTT. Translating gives CASSSQGDQPQHF.

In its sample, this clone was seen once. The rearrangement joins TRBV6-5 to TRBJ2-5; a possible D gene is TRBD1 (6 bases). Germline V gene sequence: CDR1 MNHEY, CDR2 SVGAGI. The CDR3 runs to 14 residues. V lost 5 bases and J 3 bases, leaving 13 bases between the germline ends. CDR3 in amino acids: CASSLDSFKETQYF. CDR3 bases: TGTGCCAGCAGTCTGGACAGTTTCAAAGAGACCCAGTACTTC.

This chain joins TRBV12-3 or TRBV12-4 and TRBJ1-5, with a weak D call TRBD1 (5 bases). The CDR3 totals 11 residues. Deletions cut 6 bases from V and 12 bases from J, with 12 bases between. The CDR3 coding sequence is TGTGCCAGCAGCTCCGGGGGGATCCAGCATTTT. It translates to CASSSGGIQHF.

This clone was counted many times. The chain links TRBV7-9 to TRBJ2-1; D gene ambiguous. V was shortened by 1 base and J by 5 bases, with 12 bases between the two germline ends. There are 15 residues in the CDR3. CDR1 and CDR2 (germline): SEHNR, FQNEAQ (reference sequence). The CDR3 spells CASSLGQASHNEQFF. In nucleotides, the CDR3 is TGTGCCAGCAGCTTAGGGCAGGCGAGTCACAATGAGCAGTTCTTC.

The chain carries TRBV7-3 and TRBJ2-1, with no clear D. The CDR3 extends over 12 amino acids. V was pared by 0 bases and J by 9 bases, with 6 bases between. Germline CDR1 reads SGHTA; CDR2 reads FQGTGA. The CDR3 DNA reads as TGTGCCAGCAGCTTAACCGGTGGTGAGCAGTTCTTC. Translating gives CASSLTGGEQFF.

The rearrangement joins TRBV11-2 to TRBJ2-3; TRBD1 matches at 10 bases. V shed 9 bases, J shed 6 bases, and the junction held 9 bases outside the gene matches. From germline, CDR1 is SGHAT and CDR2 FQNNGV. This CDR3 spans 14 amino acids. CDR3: CASKRTGGRDTQYF. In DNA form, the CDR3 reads TGTGCCAGTAAGCGGACAGGGGGACGGGATACGCAGTATTTT.

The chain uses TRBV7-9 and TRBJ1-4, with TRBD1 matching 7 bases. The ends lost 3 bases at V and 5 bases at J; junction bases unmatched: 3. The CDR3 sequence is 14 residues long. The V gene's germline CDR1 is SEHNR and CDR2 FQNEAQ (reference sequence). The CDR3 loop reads CASSFGTENEKLFF. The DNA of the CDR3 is TGTGCCAGCAGCTTCGGGACAGAGAATGAAAAACTGTTTTTT.

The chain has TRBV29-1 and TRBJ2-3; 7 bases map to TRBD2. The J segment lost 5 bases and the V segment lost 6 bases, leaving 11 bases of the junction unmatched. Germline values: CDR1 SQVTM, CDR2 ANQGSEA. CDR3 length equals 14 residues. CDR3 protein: CSVSGSGGLDTQYF. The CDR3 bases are TGCAGCGTGTCCGGGTCCGGGGGGTTAGATACGCAGTATTTT.

The CDR3 region is CASSPLLAEETQYF. The CDR3 DNA is TGTGCCAGCAGCCCGCTTCTCGCGGAAGAGACCCAGTACTTC. The gene calls are TRBV5-4 and TRBJ2-5; D not resolved. The V end lost 4 bases, the J end lost 3 bases, and 13 bases lay between the germline ends. This CDR3 comprises 14 residues. The germline CDR1 and CDR2 sequences are SGHNT and YYREEE (reference sequence).